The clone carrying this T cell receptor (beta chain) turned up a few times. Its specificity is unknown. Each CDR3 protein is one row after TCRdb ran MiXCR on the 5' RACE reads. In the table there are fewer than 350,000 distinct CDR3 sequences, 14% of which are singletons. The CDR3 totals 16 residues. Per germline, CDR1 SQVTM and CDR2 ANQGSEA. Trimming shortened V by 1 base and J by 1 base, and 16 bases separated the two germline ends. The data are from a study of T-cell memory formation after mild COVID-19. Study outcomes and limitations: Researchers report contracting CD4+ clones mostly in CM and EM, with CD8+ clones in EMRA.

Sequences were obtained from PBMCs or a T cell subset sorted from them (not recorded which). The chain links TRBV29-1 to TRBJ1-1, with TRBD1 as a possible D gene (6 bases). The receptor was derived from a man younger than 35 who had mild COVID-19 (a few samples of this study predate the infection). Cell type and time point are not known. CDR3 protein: CSVEGTARGWNTEAFF. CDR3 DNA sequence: TGCAGCGTTGAAGGGACAGCTAGAGGTTGGAACACTGAAGCTTTCTTT.